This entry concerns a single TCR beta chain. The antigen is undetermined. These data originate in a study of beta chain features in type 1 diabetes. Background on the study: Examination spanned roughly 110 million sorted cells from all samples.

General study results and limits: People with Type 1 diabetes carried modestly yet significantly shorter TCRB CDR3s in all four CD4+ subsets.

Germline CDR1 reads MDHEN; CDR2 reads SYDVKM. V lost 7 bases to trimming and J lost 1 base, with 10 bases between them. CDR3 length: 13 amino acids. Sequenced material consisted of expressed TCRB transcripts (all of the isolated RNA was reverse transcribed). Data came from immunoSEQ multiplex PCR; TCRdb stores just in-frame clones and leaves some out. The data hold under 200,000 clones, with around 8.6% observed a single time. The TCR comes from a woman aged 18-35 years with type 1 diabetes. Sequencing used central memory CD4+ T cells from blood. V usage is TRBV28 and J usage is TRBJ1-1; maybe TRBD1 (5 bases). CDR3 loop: CASNWGSNTEAFF. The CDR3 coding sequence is TGTGCCAGCAATTGGGGCTCGAACACTGAAGCTTTCTTT. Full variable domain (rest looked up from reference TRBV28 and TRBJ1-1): DVKVTQSSRYLVKRTGEKVFLECVQDMDHENMFWYRQDPGLGLRLIYFSYDVKMKEKGDIPEGYSVSREKKERFSLILESASTNQTSMYLCASNWGSNTEAFFGQGTRLTVV.